The source of this T cell receptor beta chain is a study of PD-1 and CTLA-4 blockade in melanoma. Method: immunoSEQ multiplex PCR; TCRdb's copy keeps in-frame clones and lacks some. The sample includes 20,000 to 25,000 clones, more than 70% of them seen just once. The CDR3 totals 15 residues. Germline V CDR1 and CDR2: SEHNR, FQNEAQ (reference sequence). V was pared by 7 bases and J by 8 bases, with 21 bases between. This chain uses TRBV7-9 with TRBJ2-1; possibly TRBD1 for D (6 bases). The input for sequencing was CD8+ T cells from peripheral blood, taken before anti-PD-1 treatment. The clonotype originates from a human donor with melanoma. In DNA, the CDR3 is TGTGCCAGCATCCCCCGTGACAGGATCTTCGATGAGCAGTTCTTC. Encoded protein: CASIPRDRIFDEQFF.